A single sample is the source of the 25 T cell receptor beta chains below, sequenced in a study of shared clonotypes between healthy human individuals. Profiled with immunoSEQ multiplex PCR; TCRdb holds only in-frame clones, not every one. Counted here are around 1.4 million clones, 98% occurring once; the ten biggest clones make up approximately 0.4%. Sequencing was carried out using naive CD4+ T cells sorted from blood. The sample's subset: CD45RA+ positively selected. The source of these receptors is a man aged 25-45 years in good health.

This rearrangement joins TRBV11-3 to TRBJ2-5; weak D call: TRBD1 (5 bases). Trimming removed 2 bases at V and 3 bases at J, with 7 bases between. Germline CDR1 reads SGHNT; CDR2 reads YENEEA. The CDR3 is made up of 13 amino acids. The CDR3: CASSLSREETQYF. The CDR3, as DNA: TGTGCCAGCAGCTTAAGCAGGGAAGAGACCCAGTACTTC.

V and J are TRBV5-1 and TRBJ1-4; D gene ambiguous. The CDR3 spans 13 residues. In germline, CDR1 is SGHRS, CDR2 YFSETQ. V was pared by 7 bases and J by 3 bases, with 10 bases between. In nucleotides, the CDR3 is TGCGCCAGCCACTTAGGAGCTAATGAAAAACTGTTTTTT. Translated, it gives CASHLGANEKLFF. The whole variable domain, filled in from reference TRBV5-1 and TRBJ1-4, reads KAGVTQTPRYLIKTRGQQVTLSCSPISGHRSVSWYQQTPGQGLQFLFEYFSETQRNKGNFPGRFSGRQFSNSRSEMNVSTLELGDSALYLCASHLGANEKLFFGSGTQLSVL.

V gene TRBV7-2 combines with J gene TRBJ1-1, with D possibly matching TRBD1 (5 bases). The germline V gene has CDR1 SGHTA and CDR2 FQGNSA. This CDR3 has 14 residues. V gave up 3 bases and J gave up 4 bases, with 12 bases separating them. The CDR3 is CASSFVSGSTEAFF. The CDR3 nucleotides are TGTGCCAGCAGCTTCGTTTCAGGGAGCACTGAAGCTTTCTTT.

The chain recombines TRBV30 with TRBJ1-1, with TRBD1 identical over 7 bases. The germline V gene has CDR1 GTSNPN and CDR2 SVGIG (reference sequence). V lost 3 bases, J lost 2 bases, and 12 bases stayed unmatched. The CDR3 runs to 16 residues. The CDR3 bases are TGTGCCTGGAGGACAAGATTGGGACAGAGCAACACTGAAGCTTTCTTT. Amino acid sequence: CAWRTRLGQSNTEAFF.

Remarks on this clone: The junction differs from germline at one of its ends, possibly a read error. This chain connects TRBV7-7 to TRBJ2-3, with D perhaps matching TRBD1 or TRBD2 (6 bases each). The length of the CDR3 is 16 residues. Per the germline V gene, CDR1 is SSHAT and CDR2 is FNYEAQ (reference sequence). The CDR3 protein is CASSLDGGFGTDTQYF. CDR3 DNA: TGTGCTAGCAGCTTAGACGGGGGCTTCGGCACAGATACGCAGTATTTT.

A word on this clone: The sample contains more than one DNA sequence encoding this CDR3. CDR3 in amino acids: CASSLSDQPQHF. The CDR3 nucleotides read TGTGCCAGCAGCTTGTCTGATCAGCCCCAGCATTTT. This chain uses TRBV5-5 with TRBJ1-5; D is ambiguous. With 1 base removed from V and 5 bases from J, the gap between germline ends came to 4 bases. This CDR3 is 12 amino acids long. Per the germline V gene, CDR1 is SGHKS and CDR2 is YYEKEE (reference sequence).

This clone appeared a single time. The rearrangement links TRBV7-9 to TRBJ1-2, with no clear D. This CDR3 is built from 13 residues. The V gene's germline CDR1 is SEHNR and CDR2 FQNEAQ (reference sequence). The V and J ends lost 6 bases and 2 bases respectively, with 10 bases between them. The CDR3, as DNA: TGTGCCAGCAGTACTGCACAGAACTATGGCTACACCTTC. Translating gives CASSTAQNYGYTF.

The chain joins TRBV7-9 to TRBJ2-3; unclear D gene. The CDR3 is 14 residues long. Germline values: CDR1 SEHNR, CDR2 FQNEAQ (reference sequence). Trimming pared 3 bases from V and 2 bases from J, leaving 9 bases between. The CDR3 loop is CASSFSKHTDTQYF. CDR3 sequence (DNA): TGTGCCAGCAGCTTTTCTAAGCACACAGATACGCAGTATTTT.

This chain connects TRBV18 to TRBJ2-3, with D uncertain. Per germline, CDR1 KGHSH and CDR2 LQKENI. The V end was cut by 1 base, the J end by 2 bases, with 7 bases between. The CDR3 is 14 amino acids. The CDR3 spells CASSPLQNTDTQYF. The CDR3 DNA is TGTGCCAGCTCACCACTGCAAAACACAGATACGCAGTATTTT.

The chain has TRBV4-3 and TRBJ1-2; D gene ambiguous. Per germline, CDR1 LGHNA and CDR2 YSLEER. The V end was cut by 0 bases, the J end by 4 bases, with 6 bases between. The CDR3 has 13 amino acids. The CDR3: CASSQDSRYGYTF. The CDR3 region has the DNA TGCGCCAGCAGCCAAGATAGTCGCTATGGCTACACCTTC.

This rearrangement joins TRBV30 to TRBJ1-4; weak D call: TRBD1 (5 bases). The V gene lost 4 bases and the J gene lost 4 bases, with 16 bases spanning the gap. The CDR3 is made up of 15 amino acids. CDR1 and CDR2 (germline): GTSNPN, SVGIG (reference sequence). The CDR3 region is CAWTPPDTYNEKLFF. The CDR3 coding sequence is TGTGCCTGGACCCCTCCGGACACATATAATGAAAAACTGTTTTTT.

This rearrangement joins TRBV5-1 to TRBJ2-1; 9 bases line up with TRBD2. V lost 5 bases, J lost 3 bases, and 9 bases stayed unmatched. Germline loops: CDR1 SGHRS, CDR2 YFSETQ. This CDR3 region has 16 residues. CDR3 loop: CASSLAGDAFYNEQFF. CDR3 DNA sequence: TGCGCCAGCAGTTTAGCGGGAGATGCGTTCTACAATGAGCAGTTCTTC.

V usage is TRBV20-1 and J usage is TRBJ2-3; no definite D call. Germline V gene data show CDR1 as DFQATT and CDR2 as SNEGSKA (reference sequence). The CDR3 contains 11 residues. The CDR3 spells CGFPLADTQYF. CDR3 sequence (DNA): TGCGGGTTCCCTCTGGCAGATACGCAGTATTTT.

V usage is TRBV5-1 and J usage is TRBJ2-3; unclear D gene. The germline CDR1 and CDR2 sequences are SGHRS and YFSETQ. Trimming left V 0 bases short and J 6 bases short, with 11 bases between. The CDR3 spans 14 residues. CDR3 in amino acids: CASSLVPSRDTQYF. DNA for the CDR3: TGCGCCAGCAGCTTGGTTCCTTCTCGGGATACGCAGTATTTT.

This clone was counted a single time. Other DNA sequences in the sample encode the same CDR3. V is TRBV6-4 and J is TRBJ2-3; 9 positions agree with TRBD2. The CDR3 sequence is 15 residues long. Germline assignment: CDR1 MRHNA and CDR2 SNTAGT. Germline trimming cut 0 bases from V and 6 bases from J; bases unmatched to any gene: 4. As DNA, the CDR3 is TGTGCCAGCAGTGACTCTGGCGGGAGGGCGGATACGCAGTATTTT. Its translation: CASSDSGGRADTQYF.

This rearrangement joins TRBV30 to TRBJ2-7, with 12 bases that match TRBD2. Germline assignment: CDR1 GTSNPN and CDR2 SVGIG (reference sequence). The CDR3 loop spans 14 amino acids. The V and J ends lost 4 bases and 5 bases, in that order; junction bases with no gene match: 6. CDR3 loop: CAWNTLAGGNEQYF. The CDR3, as DNA: TGTGCCTGGAACACTCTAGCGGGAGGGAACGAGCAGTACTTC.

The chain carries TRBV5-4 and TRBJ2-2, with 16 bases that match TRBD2. This CDR3 is built from 18 residues. V was clipped by 4 bases and J by 5 bases; unmatched bases: 8. Germline V CDR1 and CDR2: SGHNT, YYREEE (reference sequence). The CDR3 is CASSPGLAGGLGTGELFF. DNA of the CDR3: TGTGCCAGCAGCCCGGGACTAGCGGGAGGGTTAGGAACCGGGGAGCTGTTTTTT.

This chain connects TRBV19 to TRBJ2-5; the match to TRBD2 covers 15 bases. Trimming at V came to 4 bases and at J to 9 bases, leaving 6 bases not matched to a gene. CDR1 is LNHDA and CDR2 is SQIVND in the germline V gene (reference sequence). This CDR3 comprises 15 residues. CDR3 sequence reads: CASSTGLAGGSSQYF. The CDR3 nucleotides read TGTGCCAGTAGTACGGGACTAGCGGGAGGTTCATCCCAGTACTTC.

The rearrangement links TRBV11-2 to TRBJ2-3, with D possibly being TRBD2 (5 bases). This CDR3 region has 16 residues. The V and J ends lost 4 bases and 4 bases respectively, with 18 bases between them. Germline assignment: CDR1 SGHAT and CDR2 FQNNGV. The CDR3 spells CASSSIARRSADTQYF. The DNA of the CDR3 is TGTGCCAGCAGCTCCATAGCGCGGCGGTCGGCAGATACGCAGTATTTT.

This chain links TRBV9 with TRBJ2-1; 13 bases agree with TRBD2. The CDR3 extends over 14 amino acids. J lost 12 bases, V lost 1 base, and 4 bases had no gene match. Germline CDR1 and CDR2: SGDLS and YYNGEE. The CDR3 nucleotides are TGTGCCAGCAGCGTACGGACTAGCGGGAGTGGGCAGTTCTTC. This gives the protein CASSVRTSGSGQFF.

This chain connects TRBV28 to TRBJ1-1; TRBD1 might be the D (5 bases). The CDR3 is 11 residues long. V dropped 11 bases and J dropped 6 bases, with 13 bases sitting between them. Germline assignment: CDR1 MDHEN and CDR2 SYDVKM. The DNA for the CDR3 is TGTGCCCTGGGGGGAGGAGCTGAAGCTTTCTTT. This translates into CALGGGAEAFF.

The chain couples TRBV7-8 to TRBJ2-1, with a weak D call TRBD2 (6 bases). Trimming took off 2 bases at V and 7 bases at J, with 18 bases between the two ends. Germline assignment: CDR1 SGHVS and CDR2 FQNEAQ. The CDR3 covers 16 residues. CDR3 in DNA: TGTGCCAGCAGCTTATCGGAGCTAGCGCTAAGGAATGAGCAGTTCTTC. Its protein product is CASSLSELALRNEQFF.

The chain links TRBV10-3 to TRBJ1-1, with unresolved D. Germline CDR1 ENHRY, CDR2 SYGVKD. V was shortened by 6 bases and J by 0 bases, with 17 bases between the two germline ends. This CDR3 has 16 residues. CDR3 region: CAISPQVPNMNTEAFF. The CDR3 nucleotides read TGTGCCATCAGCCCCCAAGTTCCGAACATGAACACTGAAGCTTTCTTT.

This clone has just one count. The rearrangement joins TRBV4-1 to TRBJ2-7, with D perhaps matching TRBD2 (6 bases). Germline values: CDR1 MGHRA, CDR2 YSYEKL. The CDR3 totals 14 residues. Trimming removed 3 bases at V and 3 bases at J, with 12 bases between. The CDR3 coding sequence is TGCGCCAGCAGCCACGTTTGGCGGGGCTACGAGCAGTACTTC. Translating it yields CASSHVWRGYEQYF.

This clone was counted a few times. The V gene is TRBV6-5, the J gene TRBJ2-7; D uncertain. There are 12 residues in the CDR3. The germline V and J ends were trimmed by 5 bases and 2 bases, with 7 bases remaining between them. Germline CDR1 MNHEY, CDR2 SVGAGI. The CDR3 region is CASSHGTYEQYF. CDR3 DNA: TGTGCCAGCAGTCATGGGACCTACGAGCAGTACTTC.